The 18 T cell receptor beta chains below come from one sample, sequenced in a study of cytomegalovirus exposure and HLA in healthy donors. TCRdb keeps only in-frame clones here, not all; method: immunoSEQ multiplex PCR. The repertoire has over 110,000 clones, around 87% of them found once; the top ten carry just under 9%. Source material: PBMCs. These receptors were taken from a man younger than 35 in good health and CMV-seropositive.

This clone was found a few times. The chain is built from TRBV19 and TRBJ1-2, with a possible D match to TRBD1 (6 bases). The CDR3 consists of 13 residues. Per germline, CDR1 LNHDA and CDR2 SQIVND (reference sequence). V was pared by 10 bases and J by 2 bases, with 14 bases between. The CDR3 reads CATTGYSNYGYTF. CDR3 nucleotides: TGTGCCACCACAGGGTACTCCAACTATGGCTACACCTTC.

As for this clone: The junction departs from germline at one end; a sequencing error may be responsible. This sequence joins TRBV4-1 and TRBJ1-1; TRBD1 is a possible D gene (5 bases). There are 15 residues in the CDR3. Per the germline V gene, CDR1 is MGHRA and CDR2 is YSYEKL. The CDR3 here is CASRQGRVGNTEAFF. DNA of the CDR3: TGCGCCAGCAGGCAAGGCAGGGTGGGGAACACTGAAGCTTTCTTT.

The chain uses TRBV18 and TRBJ2-7, with TRBD1 identical over 7 bases. With V trimmed by 8 bases and J by 3 bases, 7 bases remained unmatched. The germline gives CDR1 KGHSH, CDR2 LQKENI. CDR3 length: 13 amino acids. CDR3 protein: CASRDRDHYEQYF. DNA for the CDR3: TGTGCCAGCCGAGACAGGGACCACTACGAGCAGTACTTC.

The V and J genes are TRBV9 and TRBJ1-2; TRBD1 matches 7 bases. The length of the CDR3 is 15 residues. V trimming: 4 bases; J trimming: 3 bases; junction bases outside the gene matches: 9. The germline V gene encodes CDR1 SGDLS and CDR2 YYNGEE. The CDR3 nucleotides are TGTGCCAGCAGCCCAACGGACAGGAGCTACTATGGCTACACCTTC. It yields the protein CASSPTDRSYYGYTF.

This rearrangement joins TRBV19 to TRBJ1-1; no firm D call. Trimming took 3 bases from V and 4 from J, leaving 12 bases between them. Germline assignment: CDR1 LNHDA and CDR2 SQIVND (reference sequence). The CDR3 contains 14 residues. CDR3 loop: CASSILKQSTEAFF. The CDR3, as DNA: TGTGCCAGTAGTATTTTGAAACAGTCCACTGAAGCTTTCTTT.

On this clone: The sample contains more than one DNA sequence encoding this CDR3. The chain couples TRBV30 to TRBJ1-5, with 8 bases fitting TRBD1. CDR3 size: 13 residues. Trimming took 0 bases from V and 5 from J; bases not matched to a gene: 0. Germline-derived CDR1 and CDR2 are GTSNPN and SVGIG (reference sequence). CDR3 amino acids: CAWSVQGDQPQHF. In DNA form, the CDR3 reads TGTGCCTGGAGTGTACAGGGGGATCAGCCCCAGCATTTT.

V usage is TRBV29-1 and J usage is TRBJ1-2, with a tentative D call TRBD1 (5 bases). The V gene's germline CDR1 is SQVTM and CDR2 ANQGSEA. The CDR3 covers 14 residues. The germline V and J ends were trimmed by 4 bases and 5 bases, with 17 bases remaining between them. The CDR3 here is CSVAPARRGYGYTF. The CDR3 coding sequence is TGCAGCGTTGCCCCAGCGCGGAGGGGATATGGCTACACCTTC. Together with reference TRBV29-1 and TRBJ1-2, the CDR3 gives the full variable domain: SAVISQKPSRDICQRGTSLTIQCQVDSQVTMMFWYRQQPGQSLTLIATANQGSEATYESGFVIDKFPISRPNLTFSTLTVSNMSPEDSSIYLCSVAPARRGYGYTFGSGTRLTVV.

The rearrangement links TRBV28 to TRBJ2-3; D gene ambiguous. The CDR3 sequence is 11 residues long. V was pared by 8 bases and J by 5 bases, with 8 bases between. Germline CDR1 reads MDHEN; CDR2 reads SYDVKM. CDR3 nucleotide sequence: TGTGCCAGCGCTACCGTAGATACGCAGTATTTT. Translation: CASATVDTQYF.

The CDR3 reads CASSLVSSGGGSEQFF. CDR3 nucleotide sequence: TGTGCCAGCAGCTTAGTATCTAGCGGGGGGGGAAGTGAGCAGTTCTTC. The gene calls are TRBV7-6 and TRBJ2-1; 12 nucleotides agree with TRBD2. The ends lost 1 base at V and 9 bases at J; junction bases unmatched: 7. CDR3 length: 16 amino acids. Germline CDR1 SGHVS, CDR2 FNYEAQ.

This clone was seen more than once but under ten times. The rearrangement links TRBV20-1 to TRBJ2-7, with a weak D call TRBD1 (5 bases). Germline CDR1 reads DFQATT; CDR2 reads SNEGSKA (reference sequence). This CDR3 contains 11 residues. V lost 3 bases to trimming and J lost 4 bases, with 7 bases between them. The CDR3: CSASQGYEQYF. In DNA, the CDR3 is TGCAGTGCTAGTCAGGGATACGAGCAGTACTTC.

The chain is built from TRBV6-6 and TRBJ1-2, with 10 bases aligning to TRBD1. Looked up from germline, CDR1 is MNHNY and CDR2 is SVGAGI (reference sequence). Germline trimming cut 2 bases from V and 5 bases from J; bases unmatched to any gene: 5. CDR3 length equals 15 residues. The CDR3 bases are TGTGCCAGCAGTTACCCGGACAGGGGGGTATATGGCTACACCTTC. This sequence encodes CASSYPDRGVYGYTF.

The chain couples TRBV19 to TRBJ1-1; maybe TRBD1 (5 bases). Trimming shortened V by 8 bases and J by 4 bases, and 17 bases separated the two germline ends. This CDR3 has 14 residues. CDR1 is LNHDA and CDR2 is SQIVND in the germline V gene (reference sequence). CDR3 loop: CASRQAGRSTEAFF. In DNA form, the CDR3 reads TGTGCCAGTCGGCAGGCGGGGCGTAGCACTGAAGCTTTCTTT.

The chain links TRBV6-6 to TRBJ1-1; TRBD1 agrees at 9 bases. In germline, CDR1 is MNHNY, CDR2 SVGAGI (reference sequence). The CDR3 has 16 residues. The J segment lost 4 bases and the V segment lost 6 bases, leaving 12 bases of the junction unmatched. In DNA, the CDR3 is TGTGCCAGCAGAGGAACACAACAGGGGGCTGGCACTGAAGCTTTCTTT. This gives the protein CASRGTQQGAGTEAFF.

The V and J genes are TRBV28 and TRBJ2-7; D is perhaps TRBD2 (5 bases). Trimming removed 3 bases at V and 3 bases at J, with 9 bases between. The CDR3 contains 13 residues. Germline V gene sequence: CDR1 MDHEN, CDR2 SYDVKM. The CDR3 nucleotides read TGTGCCAGCAGTTTTGAGGGCCGCTACGAGCAGTACTTC. Translated: CASSFEGRYEQYF. The full variable domain, its missing parts supplied by reference TRBV28 and TRBJ2-7, is DVKVTQSSRYLVKRTGEKVFLECVQDMDHENMFWYRQDPGLGLRLIYFSYDVKMKEKGDIPEGYSVSREKKERFSLILESASTNQTSMYLCASSFEGRYEQYFGPGTRLTVT.

The V and J genes are TRBV25-1 and TRBJ2-1, with a weak D call TRBD2 (5 bases). Germline V CDR1 and CDR2: MGHDK, SYGVNS. V dropped 2 bases and J dropped 7 bases, with 9 bases sitting between them. The CDR3 spans 13 residues. In DNA form, the CDR3 reads TGTGCCAGCAGTGAAGGACTGCTGAATGAGCAGTTCTTC. Protein sequence: CASSEGLLNEQFF.

The J gene is TRBJ2-7, the V gene TRBV7-8, with 8 bases matching TRBD1. Trimming cost V 3 bases and J 0 bases; bases outside gene matches: 1. This CDR3 has 14 amino acids. Germline V gives CDR1 SGHVS, CDR2 FQNEAQ. DNA for the CDR3: TGTGCCAGCAGCTTTGGACAGGGCTCCTACGAGCAGTACTTC. Its protein is CASSFGQGSYEQYF.

The chain employs TRBV19 and TRBJ2-5; 7 bases are a match to TRBD1. V lost 5 bases, J lost 3 bases, and 6 bases stayed unmatched. This CDR3 region has 14 residues. The germline CDR1 and CDR2 sequences are LNHDA and SQIVND (reference sequence). CDR3 nucleotides: TGTGCCAGTAGTGGGAGAACAGGGGAAGAGACCCAGTACTTC. Translating it yields CASSGRTGEETQYF.

The CDR3 region is CASSGDYAPLHF. For the CDR3, the DNA is TGTGCCAGCAGCGGGGACTATGCACCCCTCCACTTT. The V and J genes are TRBV2 and TRBJ1-6; possibly TRBD1 for D (5 bases). Trimming pared 6 bases from V and 11 bases from J, leaving 11 bases between. Germline CDR1 reads SNHLY; CDR2 reads FYNNEI. The CDR3 spans 12 residues.